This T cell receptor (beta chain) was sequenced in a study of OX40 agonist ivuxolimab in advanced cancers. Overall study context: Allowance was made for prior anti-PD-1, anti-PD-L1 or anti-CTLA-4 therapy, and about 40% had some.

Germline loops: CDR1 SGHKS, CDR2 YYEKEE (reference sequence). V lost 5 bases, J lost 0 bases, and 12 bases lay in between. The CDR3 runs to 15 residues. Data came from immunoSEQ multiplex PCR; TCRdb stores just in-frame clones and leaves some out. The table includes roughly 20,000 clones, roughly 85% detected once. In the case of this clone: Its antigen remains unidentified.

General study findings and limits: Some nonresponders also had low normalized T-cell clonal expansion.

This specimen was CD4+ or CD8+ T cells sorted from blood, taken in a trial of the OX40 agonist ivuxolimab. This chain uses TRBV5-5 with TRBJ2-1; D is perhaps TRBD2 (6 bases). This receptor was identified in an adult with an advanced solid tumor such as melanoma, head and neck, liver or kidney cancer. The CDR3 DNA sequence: TGTGCCAGCAGTTTTAGCGGTTACTCCTACAATGAGCAGTTCTTC. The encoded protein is CASSFSGYSYNEQFF.